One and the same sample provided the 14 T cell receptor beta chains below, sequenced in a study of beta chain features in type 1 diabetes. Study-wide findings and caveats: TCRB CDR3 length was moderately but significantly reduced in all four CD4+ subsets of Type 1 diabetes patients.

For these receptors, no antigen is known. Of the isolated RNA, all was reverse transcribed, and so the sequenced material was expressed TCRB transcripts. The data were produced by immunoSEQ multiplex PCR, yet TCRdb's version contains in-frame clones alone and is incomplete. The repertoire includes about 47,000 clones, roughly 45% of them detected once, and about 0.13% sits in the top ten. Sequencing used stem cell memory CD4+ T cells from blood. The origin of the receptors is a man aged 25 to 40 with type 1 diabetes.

The chain's CDR3 is CASSQGVQNTGELFF. The CDR3 DNA reads as TGCGCCAGCAGCCAAGGTGTACAGAACACCGGGGAGCTGTTTTTT. The chain couples TRBV4-3 to TRBJ2-2; D is undetermined. V was trimmed by 1 base and J by 1 base, leaving 7 bases between them. Germline V gene lookup returns CDR1 LGHNA and CDR2 YSLEER. The CDR3 spans 15 residues.

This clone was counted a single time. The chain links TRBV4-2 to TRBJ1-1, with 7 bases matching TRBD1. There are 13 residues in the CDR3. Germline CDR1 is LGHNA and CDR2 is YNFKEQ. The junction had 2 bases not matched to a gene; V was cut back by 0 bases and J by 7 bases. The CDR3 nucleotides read TGTGCCAGCAGCCAAGAATCAGGGGGTGAAGCTTTCTTT. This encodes CASSQESGGEAFF.

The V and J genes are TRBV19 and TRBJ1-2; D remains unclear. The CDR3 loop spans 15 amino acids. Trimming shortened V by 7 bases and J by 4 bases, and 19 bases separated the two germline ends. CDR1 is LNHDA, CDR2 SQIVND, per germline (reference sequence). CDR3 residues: CASTIKGEGRYGYTF. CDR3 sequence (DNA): TGTGCCAGTACCATCAAAGGAGAGGGCCGCTATGGCTACACCTTC.

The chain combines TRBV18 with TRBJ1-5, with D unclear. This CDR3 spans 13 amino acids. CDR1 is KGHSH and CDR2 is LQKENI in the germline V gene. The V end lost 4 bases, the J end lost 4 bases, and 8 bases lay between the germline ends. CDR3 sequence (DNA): TGTGCCAGCTCACGGTCAGTAAATCAGCCCCAGCATTTT. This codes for CASSRSVNQPQHF.

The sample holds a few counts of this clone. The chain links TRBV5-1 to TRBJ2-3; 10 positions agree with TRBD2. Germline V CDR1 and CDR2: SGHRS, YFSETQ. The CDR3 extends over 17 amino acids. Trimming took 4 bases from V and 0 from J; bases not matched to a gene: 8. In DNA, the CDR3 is TGCGCCAGCAGCCCCCTAGCGGGAGTCACTAGCACAGATACGCAGTATTTT. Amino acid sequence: CASSPLAGVTSTDTQYF.

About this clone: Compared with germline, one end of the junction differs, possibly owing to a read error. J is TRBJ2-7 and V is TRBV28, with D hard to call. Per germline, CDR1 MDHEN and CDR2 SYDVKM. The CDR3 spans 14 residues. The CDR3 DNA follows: TGTGCCAGCAGTTTGAATGCTTACTCCCACGAGCAGTACTTC. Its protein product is CASSLNAYSHEQYF. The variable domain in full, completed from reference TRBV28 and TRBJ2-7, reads DVKVTQSSRYLVKRTGEKVFLECVQDMDHENMFWYRQDPGLGLRLIYFSYDVKMKEKGDIPEGYSVSREKKERFSLILESASTNQTSMYLCASSLNAYSHEQYFGPGTRLTVT.

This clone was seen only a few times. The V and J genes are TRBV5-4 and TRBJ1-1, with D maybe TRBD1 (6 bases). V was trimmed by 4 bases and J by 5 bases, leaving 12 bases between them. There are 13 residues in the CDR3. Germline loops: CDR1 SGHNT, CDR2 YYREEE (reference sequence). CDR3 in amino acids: CASSPGGRTEAFF. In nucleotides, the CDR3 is TGTGCCAGCAGCCCCGGGGGGCGAACTGAAGCTTTCTTT.

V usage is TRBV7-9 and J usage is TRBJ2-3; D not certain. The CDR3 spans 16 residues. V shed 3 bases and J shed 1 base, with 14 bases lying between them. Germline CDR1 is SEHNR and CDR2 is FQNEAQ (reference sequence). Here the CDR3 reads CASSFPLGARTDTQYF. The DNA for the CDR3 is TGTGCCAGCAGCTTCCCCCTGGGCGCTCGCACAGATACGCAGTATTTT.

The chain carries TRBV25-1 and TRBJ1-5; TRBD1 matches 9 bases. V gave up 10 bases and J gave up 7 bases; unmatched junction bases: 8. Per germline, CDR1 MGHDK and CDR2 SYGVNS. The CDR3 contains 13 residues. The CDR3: CATSGTGLQPQHF. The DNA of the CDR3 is TGTGCCACCTCCGGGACAGGGTTACAGCCCCAGCATTTT.

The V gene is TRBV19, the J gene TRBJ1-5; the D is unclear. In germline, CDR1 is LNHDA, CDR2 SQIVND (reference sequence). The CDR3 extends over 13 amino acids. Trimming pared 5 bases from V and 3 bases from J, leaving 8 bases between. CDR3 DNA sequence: TGTGCCAGTAGTTTGGCAGACAATCAGCCCCAGCATTTT. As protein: CASSLADNQPQHF.

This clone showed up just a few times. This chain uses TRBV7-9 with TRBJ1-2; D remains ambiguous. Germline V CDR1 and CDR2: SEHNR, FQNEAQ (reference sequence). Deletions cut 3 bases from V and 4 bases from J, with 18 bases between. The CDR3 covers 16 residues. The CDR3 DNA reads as TGTGCCAGCAGCTTTGTTGCAGGCGCGGGTGGCTATGGCTACACCTTC. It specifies CASSFVAGAGGYGYTF.

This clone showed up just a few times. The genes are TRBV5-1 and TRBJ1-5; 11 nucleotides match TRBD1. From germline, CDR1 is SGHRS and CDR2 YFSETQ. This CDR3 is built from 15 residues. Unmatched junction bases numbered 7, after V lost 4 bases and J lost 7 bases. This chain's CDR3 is CASSPDGDRGQPQHF. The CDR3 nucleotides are TGCGCCAGCAGCCCGGATGGGGACAGGGGGCAGCCCCAGCATTTT.

In DNA form, the CDR3 reads TGTGCCAGCAGCCGTAGGACAGGGGGAGAGACCCAGTACTTC. Translating gives CASSRRTGGETQYF. The chain employs TRBV7-9 and TRBJ2-5, with 10 bases lining up with TRBD1. Germline V gene sequence: CDR1 SEHNR, CDR2 FQNEAQ (reference sequence). The CDR3 loop spans 14 amino acids. The ends lost 5 bases at V and 4 bases at J; junction bases unmatched: 4.

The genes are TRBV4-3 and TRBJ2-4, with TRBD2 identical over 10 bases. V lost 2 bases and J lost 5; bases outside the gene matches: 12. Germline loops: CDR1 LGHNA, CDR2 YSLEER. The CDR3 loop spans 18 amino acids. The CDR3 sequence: CASSQRLAGAGGQNIQYF. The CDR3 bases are TGCGCCAGCAGCCAACGCCTAGCGGGGGCCGGTGGGCAAAACATTCAGTACTTC.